A single sample gave rise to the 29 T cell receptor beta chains below, sequenced in a study of cytomegalovirus exposure and HLA in healthy donors. PCR involved 60 Vbeta and 13 Jbeta primers. TCRdb's table, derived via immunoSEQ multiplex PCR, lists solely in-frame clones and lacks some. The sample lists roughly 100,000 clones, around 72% occurring once. The sequencing input was PBMCs. Every receptor here comes from a male donor in good health and CMV-seronegative.

This chain uses TRBV2 with TRBJ2-7, with a weak D call TRBD1 (6 bases). CDR1 is SNHLY, CDR2 FYNNEI, per germline. V lost 8 bases to trimming and J lost 7 bases, with 21 bases between them. The CDR3 covers 14 residues. CDR3 region: CASRPGAGSGEQYF. CDR3 bases: TGTGCCAGCCGTCCAGGGGCAGGGTCGGGGGAGCAGTACTTC.

This clone was seen a single time. The rearrangement joins TRBV11-3 to TRBJ1-3; 10 bases line up with TRBD1. Per germline, CDR1 SGHNT and CDR2 YENEEA. This CDR3 has 17 residues. V trimming: 5 bases; J trimming: 0 bases; junction bases outside the gene matches: 7. CDR3 protein: CASSPAGQGSSGNTIYF. DNA of the CDR3: TGTGCCAGCAGCCCGGCGGGACAGGGGTCCTCTGGAAACACCATATATTTT.

This chain connects TRBV10-2 to TRBJ1-5; 8 bases align to TRBD1. Germline trimming cut 10 bases from V and 7 bases from J; bases unmatched to any gene: 12. Per germline, CDR1 WSHSY and CDR2 SAAADI. This CDR3 contains 14 residues. This CDR3 reads CATTDRAKVQPQHF. DNA for the CDR3: TGCGCCACCACGGACAGGGCTAAAGTCCAGCCCCAGCATTTT.

The chain links TRBV7-9 to TRBJ2-7, with D hard to call. V shed 4 bases and J shed 2 bases, with 12 bases lying between them. The CDR3 contains 14 residues. Germline V gives CDR1 SEHNR, CDR2 FQNEAQ (reference sequence). The CDR3 loop is CASSSNERAYEQYF. The DNA of the CDR3 is TGTGCCAGCAGCTCCAACGAACGGGCCTACGAGCAGTACTTC.

V is TRBV7-8 and J is TRBJ2-7, with D perhaps TRBD1 (5 bases). There are 14 residues in the CDR3. Per the germline V gene, CDR1 is SGHVS and CDR2 is FQNEAQ. V lost 1 base, J lost 6 bases, and 13 bases lay in between. CDR3 region: CASSLVGRASEQYF. The CDR3, as DNA: TGTGCCAGCAGCTTAGTTGGCAGGGCCAGCGAGCAGTACTTC.

This clone was found a few times. V is TRBV5-5 and J is TRBJ1-1, with TRBD1 identical over 9 bases. CDR1 and CDR2 (germline): SGHKS, YYEKEE (reference sequence). Germline trimming cut 4 bases from V and 8 bases from J; bases unmatched to any gene: 9. This CDR3 comprises 14 residues. The DNA for the CDR3 is TGTGCCAGCAGCCTGGGACAGGGACTTATGGAAGCTTTCTTT. This sequence encodes CASSLGQGLMEAFF.

In its sample, this clone was seen a few times. This chain connects TRBV4-3 to TRBJ1-4; D remains ambiguous. The germline V gene has CDR1 LGHNA and CDR2 YSLEER. The CDR3 has 18 amino acids. Between the trimmed V and J ends, which lost 0 bases and 6 bases, there was a span of 20 bases. This CDR3 reads CASSQDGPRGRLDEKLFF. The CDR3 nucleotides are TGCGCCAGCAGCCAAGATGGGCCCCGGGGTCGGCTCGATGAAAAACTGTTTTTT.

The J gene is TRBJ1-2, the V gene TRBV27; unclear D gene. V lost 6 bases, J lost 8 bases, and 13 bases lay in between. CDR3 length: 12 residues. CDR1 and CDR2 (germline): MNHEY, SMNVEV (reference sequence). Here the CDR3 DNA reads TGTGCCAGCAGCCCCGGAGATTCGGGCTACACCTTC. Its protein is CASSPGDSGYTF.

This clone turned up a few times. The chain combines TRBV11-2 with TRBJ1-1, with D unclear. The CDR3 is 14 residues long. Trimming took off 1 base at V and 11 bases at J, with 17 bases between the two ends. Germline loops: CDR1 SGHAT, CDR2 FQNNGV. The CDR3 protein is CASSLAYASPGAFF. CDR3 DNA sequence: TGTGCCAGCAGCTTAGCTTACGCTAGCCCGGGGGCTTTCTTT.

The V gene is TRBV30, the J gene TRBJ1-2, with D unresolved. Per the germline V gene, CDR1 is GTSNPN and CDR2 is SVGIG (reference sequence). This CDR3 has 13 amino acids. V lost 2 bases and J lost 2, with 9 bases in between. The CDR3 is CAWSTGLNYGYTF. The CDR3 DNA sequence: TGTGCCTGGAGTACCGGACTGAACTATGGCTACACCTTC. Full variable domain (outside the CDR3, taken from reference TRBV30 and TRBJ1-2): SQTIHQWPATLVQPVGSPLSLECTVEGTSNPNLYWYRQAAGRGLQLLFYSVGIGQISSEVPQNLSASRPQDRQFILSSKKLLLSDSGFYLCAWSTGLNYGYTFGSGTRLTVV.

This clone has only a few counts. CDR3 sequence: CASSAYPGFNEQFF. For the CDR3, the DNA is TGTGCCAGCAGCGCATACCCAGGGTTTAATGAGCAGTTCTTC. The V and J genes are TRBV7-7 and TRBJ2-1, with D perhaps TRBD1 (5 bases). This CDR3 is built from 14 residues. CDR1 and CDR2 from the germline V gene are SSHAT and FNYEAQ (reference sequence). Trimming pared 5 bases from V and 7 bases from J, leaving 15 bases between.

V usage is TRBV2 and J usage is TRBJ2-1; no definite D call. Germline lookup yields CDR1 SNHLY and CDR2 FYNNEI. V shed 1 base and J shed 11 bases, with 6 bases lying between them. This CDR3 is built from 11 residues. The CDR3, as DNA: TGTGCCAGCAGTGAAGATCATCAGCAGTTCTTC. Amino acids: CASSEDHQQFF.

This rearrangement joins TRBV7-9 to TRBJ2-7, with 8 bases fitting TRBD1. Trimming removed 0 bases from V and 3 bases from J; junction bases left unmatched: 4. CDR1 and CDR2 (germline): SEHNR, FQNEAQ (reference sequence). The CDR3 consists of 15 residues. The CDR3 here is CASSLATGGGYEQYF. The CDR3 bases are TGTGCCAGCAGCTTAGCAACAGGGGGAGGCTACGAGCAGTACTTC.

This chain connects TRBV19 to TRBJ2-7; D may be TRBD1 (6 bases). The germline CDR1 and CDR2 sequences are LNHDA and SQIVND (reference sequence). V shed 4 bases and J shed 4 bases, with 14 bases lying between them. The CDR3 loop spans 14 amino acids. The CDR3: CASSTTGTVYEQYF. The CDR3 bases are TGTGCCAGTAGTACCACAGGGACGGTGTACGAGCAGTACTTC.

The genes are TRBV6-1 and TRBJ2-2, with 12 bases identical to TRBD1. Germline-derived CDR1 and CDR2 are MNHNS and SASEGT. V shed 7 bases, J shed 9 bases, and the junction held 3 bases outside the gene matches. The CDR3 sequence is 13 residues long. DNA of the CDR3: TGTGCCAGCAAGGGACAGGGGGCCAGGGAGCTGTTTTTT. Protein product: CASKGQGARELFF.

The V call is TRBV6-1, the J call TRBJ2-7; possible D gene TRBD2, 7 bases. The CDR3 has 16 residues. Between the trimmed V and J ends, which lost 3 bases and 5 bases, there was a span of 20 bases. Looked up from germline, CDR1 is MNHNS and CDR2 is SASEGT. Written as DNA, the CDR3 is TGTGCCAGCAGTGATTTGGGTGGGGGGGCCGGGGACGAGCAGTACTTC. This sequence encodes CASSDLGGGAGDEQYF.

J is TRBJ2-7 and V is TRBV23-1; 10 bases map to TRBD1. TRBV23-1 carries the ORF label, with uncertain function. V dropped 3 bases and J dropped 2; count of bases not matched to a gene: 1. This CDR3 spans 14 amino acids. For the CDR3, the DNA is TGCGCCAGCAGTCAGGGGACAGGGGCCTACGAGCAGTACTTC. This gives the protein CASSQGTGAYEQYF.

This chain joins TRBV7-9 and TRBJ1-5, with 7 bases fitting TRBD1. With V trimmed by 6 bases and J by 5 bases, 10 bases remained unmatched. The V gene's germline CDR1 is SEHNR and CDR2 FQNEAQ (reference sequence). This CDR3 region has 15 residues. CDR3 sequence: CASSSSDREHQPQHF. The CDR3 nucleotides are TGTGCCAGCAGTTCGTCCGACAGGGAGCATCAGCCCCAGCATTTT.

The chain links TRBV23-1 to TRBJ2-4; 7 bases are a match to TRBD1. TRBV23-1 is identified as an open reading frame with a role that is uncertain. The CDR3 covers 17 residues. V was pared by 2 bases and J by 0 bases, with 7 bases of the junction left unmatched. The DNA of the CDR3 is TGCGCCAGCAGTCAACAGGGGGACCTCCTAGCCAAAAACATTCAGTACTTC. Its protein product is CASSQQGDLLAKNIQYF.

The chain links TRBV12-5 to TRBJ2-5, with 8 bases that match TRBD1. The V segment lost 2 bases and the J segment 4 bases; nucleotides outside the gene matches: 3. Germline CDR1 LGHNT, CDR2 FRNRAP. CDR3 length: 14 residues. CDR3 nucleotides: TGTGCTAGTGGTTTGTCCAGGGGGCCAGAGACCCAGTACTTC. Translating gives CASGLSRGPETQYF.

The chain links TRBV14 to TRBJ1-1, with D possibly being TRBD1 (5 bases). V lost 1 base and J lost 4, with 13 bases in between. Germline loops: CDR1 SGHDN, CDR2 FVKESK. The CDR3 spans 15 residues. The DNA for the CDR3 is TGTGCCAGCAGCCAAGCAGGCAGGAGGGGCACTGAAGCTTTCTTT. Translation gives CASSQAGRRGTEAFF.

The rearrangement joins TRBV7-2 to TRBJ2-3; 13 positions match TRBD2. This CDR3 has 16 amino acids. The germline gives CDR1 SGHTA, CDR2 FQGNSA. The V segment lost 5 bases and the J segment 5 bases; nucleotides outside the gene matches: 7. The CDR3 DNA reads TGTGCCAGCAGCGCGACTAGCGGGAGGTTCGGAGATACGCAGTATTTT. Translated, it gives CASSATSGRFGDTQYF.

The J gene is TRBJ1-3, the V gene TRBV9; unclear D gene. The ends were cut back, 2 bases at V and 0 bases at J, with 6 bases in the middle. The CDR3 consists of 14 residues. From germline, CDR1 is SGDLS and CDR2 YYNGEE. The CDR3: CASSVASSGNTIYF. The CDR3 DNA reads as TGTGCCAGCAGCGTGGCCAGCTCTGGAAACACCATATATTTT.

CDR3 nucleotide sequence: TGTGCCTGGAGTGGCCGCGGGACTAGCGGGAGGTGGGGCAATGAGCAGTTCTTC. Amino acids: CAWSGRGTSGRWGNEQFF. The V and J genes are TRBV30 and TRBJ2-1; 15 bases match TRBD2. V lost 1 base to trimming and J lost 6 bases; unmatched junction nucleotides: 10. The CDR3 totals 18 residues. The germline V gene encodes CDR1 GTSNPN and CDR2 SVGIG (reference sequence).

The chain recombines TRBV4-1 with TRBJ2-7, with D hard to call. The CDR3 has 13 amino acids. Germline V gene lookup returns CDR1 MGHRA and CDR2 YSYEKL. Trimming left V 2 bases short and J 2 bases short, with 7 bases between. CDR3 sequence (DNA): TGCGCCAGCAGCCAATCTCCAGCCTACGAGCAGTACTTC. This gives the protein CASSQSPAYEQYF.

The chain links TRBV7-3 to TRBJ2-5, with 12 positions matching TRBD2. The J call may be mistaken, given a closer DNA end match to TRBJ2-7. Germline V gene data show CDR1 as SGHTA and CDR2 as FQGTGA. The CDR3 is made up of 15 amino acids. The CDR3 protein is CASSRLAGEYYEQYF. The CDR3 DNA reads as TGTGCCAGCAGCCGACTAGCGGGAGAGTACTACGAGCAGTACTTC.

This clone came up a few times. The chain employs TRBV4-1 and TRBJ1-4; D remains ambiguous. The germline V and J ends were trimmed by 4 bases and 4 bases, with 13 bases remaining between them. The CDR3 length is 15 residues. Germline CDR1 reads MGHRA; CDR2 reads YSYEKL. In DNA form, the CDR3 reads TGCGCCAGCAGCCTGGGTCGAGGCGTTAATGAAAAACTGTTTTTT. Protein sequence: CASSLGRGVNEKLFF.

The CDR3 loop reads CASSVSGRALVIQYF. As DNA, the CDR3 is TGTGCCAGCAGTGTTAGCGGGAGGGCCTTGGTCATTCAGTACTTC. This rearrangement joins TRBV6-1 to TRBJ2-4; 11 nucleotides line up with TRBD2. Per germline, CDR1 MNHNS and CDR2 SASEGT. The CDR3 spans 15 residues. V lost 4 bases to trimming and J lost 9 bases; unmatched junction nucleotides: 8.

The CDR3 DNA is TGTGCCATCAGTGGGGAGGGATATGGCTACACCTTC. Amino acid sequence: CAISGEGYGYTF. The V and J genes are TRBV10-3 and TRBJ1-2, with unresolved D. The V and J ends lost 4 bases and 5 bases respectively, with 8 bases between them. CDR3 length: 12 amino acids. CDR1 is ENHRY, CDR2 SYGVKD, per germline.